This paragraph covers one T cell receptor beta chain sequence. Its antigen is unknown. This sample was included in a study of T cell clones after liver transplantation. As for the study in general: Three of the eight recipients were HCV-positive; the rest had non-autoimmune, non-viral transplant indications. Study conclusions and caveats: In most of the 8 subjects, circulating graft-donor-reactive CD4 TCRbeta sequences fell significantly after transplant. Conclusions were preliminary, with small, heterogeneous patient groups.

Sequencing of dividing CFSE-low cells from the MLR defined alloreactive TCRbeta sequences. Pre-transplant recipient cells met graft donor PBMCs, splenocytes, lymph-node cells, or third-party PBMCs. Profiling relied on immunoSEQ multiplex PCR, and the TCRdb table lists in-frame clones only, not all of them. Among about 4,800 clones listed, roughly 39% were seen once. There are 15 residues in the CDR3. With 5 bases removed from V and 5 bases from J, the gap between germline ends came to 21 bases. CDR1 and CDR2 (germline): SQVTM, ANQGSEA. The rearrangement links TRBV29-1 to TRBJ1-2; weak D call: TRBD1 (5 bases). The sample taken for sequencing was CD4+ T cells from cultured PBMCs. This sequence originates from a human patient who received a liver transplant. The graft donor may be the source of some T cells. The DNA of the CDR3 is TGCAGCGTTCCCCCCCCTTCAGGGCTCACGTATGGCTACACCTTC. Amino acid sequence: CSVPPPSGLTYGYTF.